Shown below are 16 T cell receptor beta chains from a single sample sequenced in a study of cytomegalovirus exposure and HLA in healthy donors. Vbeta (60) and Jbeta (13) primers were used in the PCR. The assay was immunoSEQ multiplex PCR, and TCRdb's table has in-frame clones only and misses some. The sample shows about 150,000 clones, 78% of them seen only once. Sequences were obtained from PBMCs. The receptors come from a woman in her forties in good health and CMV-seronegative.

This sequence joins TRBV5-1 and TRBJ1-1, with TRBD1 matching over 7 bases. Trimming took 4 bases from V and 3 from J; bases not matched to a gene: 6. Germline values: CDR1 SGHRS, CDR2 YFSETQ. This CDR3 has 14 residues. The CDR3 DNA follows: TGCGCCAGCAGCGTACAGGGGTTGGACACTGAAGCTTTCTTT. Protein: CASSVQGLDTEAFF.

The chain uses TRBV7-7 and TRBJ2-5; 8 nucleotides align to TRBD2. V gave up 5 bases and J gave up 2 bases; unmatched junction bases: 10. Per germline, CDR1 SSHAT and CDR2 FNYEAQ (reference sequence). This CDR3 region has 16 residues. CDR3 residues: CASSPVLGGGQETQYF. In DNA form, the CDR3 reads TGTGCCAGCAGCCCAGTGCTCGGCGGGGGGCAAGAGACCCAGTACTTC.

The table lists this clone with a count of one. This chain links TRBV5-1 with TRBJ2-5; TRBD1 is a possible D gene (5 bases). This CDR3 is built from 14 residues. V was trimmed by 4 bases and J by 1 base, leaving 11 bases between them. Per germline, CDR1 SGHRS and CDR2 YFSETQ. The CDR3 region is CASSIRQSQETQYF. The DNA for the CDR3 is TGCGCCAGCAGCATTAGACAGTCCCAAGAGACCCAGTACTTC.

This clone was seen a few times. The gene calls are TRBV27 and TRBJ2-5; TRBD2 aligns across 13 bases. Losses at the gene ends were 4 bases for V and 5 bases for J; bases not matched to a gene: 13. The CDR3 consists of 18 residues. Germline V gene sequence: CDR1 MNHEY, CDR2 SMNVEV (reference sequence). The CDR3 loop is CASSSTSRLAGGWETQYF. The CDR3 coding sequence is TGTGCCAGCAGTTCCACGTCCAGACTAGCGGGGGGTTGGGAGACCCAGTACTTC.

CDR3 in amino acids: CASSSQGRRTGELFF. Here the CDR3 DNA reads TGCGCCAGCAGCTCTCAGGGAAGGCGCACCGGGGAGCTGTTTTTT. The chain is built from TRBV5-1 and TRBJ2-2; TRBD1 is a possible D gene (5 bases). Trimming cost V 3 bases and J 4 bases, with 13 bases left between them. Germline lookup yields CDR1 SGHRS and CDR2 YFSETQ. The CDR3 sequence is 15 residues long.

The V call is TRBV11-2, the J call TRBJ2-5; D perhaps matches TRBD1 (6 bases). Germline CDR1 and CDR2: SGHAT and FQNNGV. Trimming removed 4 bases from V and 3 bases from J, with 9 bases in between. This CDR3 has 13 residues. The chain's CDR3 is CASSSTGKETQYF. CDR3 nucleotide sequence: TGTGCCAGCAGCTCTACAGGGAAAGAGACCCAGTACTTC.

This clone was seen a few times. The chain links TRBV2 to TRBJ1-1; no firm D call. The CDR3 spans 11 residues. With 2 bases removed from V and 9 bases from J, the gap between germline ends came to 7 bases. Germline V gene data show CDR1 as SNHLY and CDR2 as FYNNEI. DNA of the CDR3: TGTGCCAGCAGTGAAACACAGAAAGCTTTCTTT. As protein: CASSETQKAFF.

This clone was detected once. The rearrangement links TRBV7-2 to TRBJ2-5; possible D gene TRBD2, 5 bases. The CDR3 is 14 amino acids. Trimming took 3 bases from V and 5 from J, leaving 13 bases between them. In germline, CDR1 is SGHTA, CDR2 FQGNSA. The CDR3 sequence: CASSFYNSVETQYF. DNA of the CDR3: TGTGCCAGCAGCTTTTATAATAGCGTGGAGACCCAGTACTTC.

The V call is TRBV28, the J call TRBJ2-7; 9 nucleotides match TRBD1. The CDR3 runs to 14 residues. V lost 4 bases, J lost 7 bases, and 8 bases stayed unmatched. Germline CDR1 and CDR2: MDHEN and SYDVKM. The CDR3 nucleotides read TGTGCCAGCAGTTCCCCGGGACAGGGCTGGGAGCAGTACTTC. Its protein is CASSSPGQGWEQYF.

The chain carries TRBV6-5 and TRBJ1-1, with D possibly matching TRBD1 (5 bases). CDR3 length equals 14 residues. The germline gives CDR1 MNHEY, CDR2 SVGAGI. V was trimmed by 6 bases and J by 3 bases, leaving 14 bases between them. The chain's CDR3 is CASSRVGGDTEAFF. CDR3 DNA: TGTGCCAGCAGCCGCGTCGGGGGGGACACTGAAGCTTTCTTT.

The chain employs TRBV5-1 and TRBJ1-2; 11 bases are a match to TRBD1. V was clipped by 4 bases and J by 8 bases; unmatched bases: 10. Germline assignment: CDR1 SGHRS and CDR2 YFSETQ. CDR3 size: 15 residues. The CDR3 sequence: CASSQDRGLSDGYTF. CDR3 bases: TGCGCCAGCAGCCAGGACAGGGGGCTTTCGGACGGCTACACCTTC. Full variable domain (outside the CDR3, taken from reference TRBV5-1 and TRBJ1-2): KAGVTQTPRYLIKTRGQQVTLSCSPISGHRSVSWYQQTPGQGLQFLFEYFSETQRNKGNFPGRFSGRQFSNSRSEMNVSTLELGDSALYLCASSQDRGLSDGYTFGSGTRLTVV.

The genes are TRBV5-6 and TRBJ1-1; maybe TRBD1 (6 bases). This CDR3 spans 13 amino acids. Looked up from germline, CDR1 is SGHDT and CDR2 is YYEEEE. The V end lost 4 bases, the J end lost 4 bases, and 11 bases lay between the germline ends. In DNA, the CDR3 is TGTGCCAGCAGCCTACAGGGTCGCACTGAAGCTTTCTTT. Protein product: CASSLQGRTEAFF.

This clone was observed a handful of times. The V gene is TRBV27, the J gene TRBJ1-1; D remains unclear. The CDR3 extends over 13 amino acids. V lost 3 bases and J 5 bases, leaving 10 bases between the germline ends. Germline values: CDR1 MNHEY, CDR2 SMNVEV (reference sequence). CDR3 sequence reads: CASSFGARTEAFF. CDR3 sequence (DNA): TGTGCCAGCAGTTTTGGCGCCAGGACTGAAGCTTTCTTT.

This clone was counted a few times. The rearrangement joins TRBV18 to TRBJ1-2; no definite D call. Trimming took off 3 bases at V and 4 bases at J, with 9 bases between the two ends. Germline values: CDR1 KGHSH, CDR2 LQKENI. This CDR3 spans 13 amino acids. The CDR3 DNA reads TGTGCCAGCTCACCCCCCGACACCTATGGCTACACCTTC. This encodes CASSPPDTYGYTF.

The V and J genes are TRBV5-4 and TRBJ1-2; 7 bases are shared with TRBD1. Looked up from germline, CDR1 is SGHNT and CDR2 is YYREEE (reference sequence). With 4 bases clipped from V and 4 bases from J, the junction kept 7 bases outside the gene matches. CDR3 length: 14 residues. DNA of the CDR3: TGTGCCAGCAGCCCAGGACAGGTCCCCTATGGCTACACCTTC. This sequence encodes CASSPGQVPYGYTF. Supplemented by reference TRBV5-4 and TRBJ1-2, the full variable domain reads ETGVTQSPTHLIKTRGQQVTLRCSSQSGHNTVSWYQQALGQGPQFIFQYYREEENGRGNFPPRFSGLQFPNYSSELNVNALELDDSALYLCASSPGQVPYGYTFGSGTRLTVV.

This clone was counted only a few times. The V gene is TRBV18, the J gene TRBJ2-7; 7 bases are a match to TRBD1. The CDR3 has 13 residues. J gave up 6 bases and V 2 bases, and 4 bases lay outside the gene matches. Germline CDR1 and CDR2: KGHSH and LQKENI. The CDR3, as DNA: TGTGCCAGCTCACCATCCGGGACAGTCGAGCAGTACTTC. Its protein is CASSPSGTVEQYF.